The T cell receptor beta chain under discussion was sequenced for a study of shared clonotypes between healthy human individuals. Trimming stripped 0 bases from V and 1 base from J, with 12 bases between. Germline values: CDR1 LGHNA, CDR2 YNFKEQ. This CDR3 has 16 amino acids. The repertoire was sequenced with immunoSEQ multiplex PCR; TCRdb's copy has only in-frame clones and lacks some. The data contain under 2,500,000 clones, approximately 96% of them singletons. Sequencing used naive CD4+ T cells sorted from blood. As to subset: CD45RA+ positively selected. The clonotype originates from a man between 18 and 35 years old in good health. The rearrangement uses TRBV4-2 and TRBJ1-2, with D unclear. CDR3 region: CASSQDMAGLNYGYTF. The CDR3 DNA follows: TGTGCCAGCAGCCAAGATATGGCAGGACTTAACTATGGCTACACCTTC.